This paragraph covers one T cell receptor beta chain sequence. The antigen is not known. The data belong to a study of cytotoxic CD8 clonotypes in ibrutinib-treated CLL. Investigators sought sequencing depths of between 1 in 200,000 and 1 in 1 million T cells. Profiling relied on immunoSEQ multiplex PCR, and the TCRdb table lists in-frame clones only, not all of them. Of 160,000 or so clones in the sample, around 84% were seen once. Trimming cost V 5 bases and J 6 bases, with 10 bases left between them. The CDR3 contains 13 residues. Looked up from germline, CDR1 is SEHNR and CDR2 is FQNEAQ (reference sequence). Notes on the study in general: Clonality increased with ibrutinib response but returned toward baseline at progression.

Sequencing was performed on PBMCs, taken after 12 months of ibrutinib treatment. This chain connects TRBV7-9 to TRBJ2-2; unclear D gene. This clonotype was sampled from a human donor with chronic lymphocytic leukemia. The CDR3 nucleotides are TGTGCCAGCAGCCAAACGTACGCCGGGGAGCTGTTTTTT. Protein sequence: CASSQTYAGELFF.